This is a list of T cell receptor beta chains from one sample in a study of Graves' ophthalmopathy and Graves' hyperthyroidism. TCRdb re-called the multiplex PCR reads through MiXCR, storing one row per CDR3 protein. The table has 340,000 or so distinct CDR3 sequences, about a sixth seen once; the top ten hold roughly an eighth. The material sequenced was peripheral blood. The receptors were sampled from an adult man with Graves' ophthalmopathy. Both conserved end residues are part of each CDR3. Fields, in order: V gene, J gene, D gene, clone size, CDR3 DNA, CDR3 protein. D genes are given only for firm matches. Clone sizes are given selectively: once, few, many, or a class where the clone is expanded.

TRBV6-2/TRBV6-3	TRBJ2-5	TRBD2	.	TGTGCCAGCAGTCCCGAGGATGGAGCGGGAGCTAAGACCCAGTACTTC	CASSPEDGAGAKTQYF
TRBV7-8	TRBJ2-7	TRBD2	many	TGTGCCAGCAGCGAACCGGGACTAGCGGGATTCCACGAGCAGTACTTC	CASSEPGLAGFHEQYF
TRBV6-5	TRBJ1-1	TRBD1	.	TGTGCCAGCAGTTACCTCGACAGGGGGCAGACGGCTTTCTTT	CASSYLDRGQTAFF
TRBV15	TRBJ2-5	.	many	TGTGCCACCAGCACCTCACTGGAGGGAGAAGAGACCCAGTACTTC	CATSTSLEGEETQYF
TRBV3-1	TRBJ1-1	.	.	TGTGCCAGCAGCCAAGAGGGGGGGAACACTGAAGCTTCCTTT	CASSQEGGNTEASF
TRBV29-1	TRBJ1-1	.	many	TGCAGCGTCCTCAATCGGCAGGGAGGGACTGAAGCTTTCTTT	CSVLNRQGGTEAFF
TRBV18	TRBJ1-2	.	.	TGTGCCAGCTCACCACAGACAGACCGACGGTATGGCTACACCTTC	CASSPQTDRRYGYTF
TRBV5-1	TRBJ1-2	.	many	TGCGCCAGCAGCTTGGGGGATTGGGGAAGAAACTATGGCTACACCTTC	CASSLGDWGRNYGYTF
TRBV11-1	TRBJ2-2	.	few	TGTGCCAGCAGCTCAGACCGGACCGGGGAGCTGTTTTTT	CASSSDRTGELFF
TRBV7-9	TRBJ1-1	.	many	TGTGCCAGCAGCTTACAGGCGTTCTTGAACACTGAAGCTTTCTTT	CASSLQAFLNTEAFF
TRBV4-2	TRBJ2-7	TRBD1	many	TGTGCCAGCAGCCCGTCGTGGGACAGGGGGAACACCTACGAGCAGTACTTC	CASSPSWDRGNTYEQYF
TRBV27	TRBJ1-2	.	many	TGTGCCAGCAGTTTATCGGGGTTCGTGGCTCAAGCTAACTATGGCTACACCTTC	CASSLSGFVAQANYGYTF
TRBV6-5	TRBJ1-1	.	.	TGTGCCAGCAGTTACTCGGCACTAACCCTGAACACTGAAGCTTTCTTT	CASSYSALTLNTEAFF
TRBV7-9	TRBJ1-6	TRBD1	many	TGTGCCAGCAGCGACAGGGTTTCACCCCTCCACTTT	CASSDRVSPLHF